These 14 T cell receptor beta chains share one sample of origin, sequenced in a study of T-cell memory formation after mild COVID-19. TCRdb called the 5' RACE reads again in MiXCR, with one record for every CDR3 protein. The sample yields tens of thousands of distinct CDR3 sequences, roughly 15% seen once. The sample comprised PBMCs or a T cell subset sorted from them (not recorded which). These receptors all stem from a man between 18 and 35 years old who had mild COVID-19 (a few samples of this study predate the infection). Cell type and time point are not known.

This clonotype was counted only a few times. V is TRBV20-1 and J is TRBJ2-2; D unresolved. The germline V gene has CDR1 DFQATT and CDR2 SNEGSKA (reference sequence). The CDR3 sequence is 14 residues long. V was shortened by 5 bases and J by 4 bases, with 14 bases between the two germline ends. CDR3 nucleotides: TGCAGTGCTTTAGGACCCTCGGGCACCGGGGAGCTGTTTTTT. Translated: CSALGPSGTGELFF.

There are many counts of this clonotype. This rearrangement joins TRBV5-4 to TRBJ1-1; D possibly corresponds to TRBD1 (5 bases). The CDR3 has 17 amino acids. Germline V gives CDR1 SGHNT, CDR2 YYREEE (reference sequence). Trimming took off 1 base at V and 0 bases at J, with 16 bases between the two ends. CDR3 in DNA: TGTGCCAGCAGCTTGCCTGGGGACGGCGACTTGAACACTGAAGCTTTCTTT. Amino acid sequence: CASSLPGDGDLNTEAFF.

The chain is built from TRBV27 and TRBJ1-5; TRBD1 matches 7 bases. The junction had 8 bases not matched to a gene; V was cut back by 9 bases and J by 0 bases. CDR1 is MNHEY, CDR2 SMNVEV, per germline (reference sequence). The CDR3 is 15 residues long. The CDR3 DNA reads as TGTGCCAGTTGCTTGACAGGGAATAGCAATCAGCCCCAGCATTTT. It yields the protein CASCLTGNSNQPQHF.

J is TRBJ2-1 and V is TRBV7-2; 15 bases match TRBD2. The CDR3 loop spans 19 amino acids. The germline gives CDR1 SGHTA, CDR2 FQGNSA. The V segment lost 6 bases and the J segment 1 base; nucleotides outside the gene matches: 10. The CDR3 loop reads CASRVTGLAGGGSYNEQFF. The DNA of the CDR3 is TGTGCCAGCAGGGTAACGGGACTAGCGGGGGGTGGGTCCTACAATGAGCAGTTCTTC.

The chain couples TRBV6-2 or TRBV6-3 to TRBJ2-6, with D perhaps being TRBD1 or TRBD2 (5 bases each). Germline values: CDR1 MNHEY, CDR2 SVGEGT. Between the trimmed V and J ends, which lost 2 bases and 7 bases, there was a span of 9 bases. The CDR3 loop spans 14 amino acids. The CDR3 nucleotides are TGTGCCAGCAGTTACCCGGGGCGAGCCAACGTCCTGACTTTC. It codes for CASSYPGRANVLTF.

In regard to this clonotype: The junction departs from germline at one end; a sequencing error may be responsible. The CDR3 DNA is TGCGCCAGCAGCTGGACAGGTGTGAACGCTGAAGCTTTCTTT. It encodes CASSWTGVNAEAFF. The chain employs TRBV5-1 and TRBJ1-1, with 7 bases lining up with TRBD1. Germline V lookup: CDR1 SGHRS, CDR2 YFSETQ. The CDR3 contains 14 residues.

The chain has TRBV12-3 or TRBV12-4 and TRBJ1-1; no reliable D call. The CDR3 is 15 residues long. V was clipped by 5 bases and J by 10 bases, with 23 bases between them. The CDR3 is CASSPGVGEAWAAFF. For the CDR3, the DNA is TGTGCCAGCAGTCCCGGGGTGGGAGAAGCCTGGGCAGCTTTCTTT.

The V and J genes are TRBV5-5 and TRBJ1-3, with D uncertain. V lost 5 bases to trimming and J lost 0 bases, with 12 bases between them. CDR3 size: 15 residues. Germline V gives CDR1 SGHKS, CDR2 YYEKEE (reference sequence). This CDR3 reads CASSTTAYSGNTIYF. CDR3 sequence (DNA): TGTGCCAGCAGTACTACGGCCTACTCTGGAAACACCATATATTTT.

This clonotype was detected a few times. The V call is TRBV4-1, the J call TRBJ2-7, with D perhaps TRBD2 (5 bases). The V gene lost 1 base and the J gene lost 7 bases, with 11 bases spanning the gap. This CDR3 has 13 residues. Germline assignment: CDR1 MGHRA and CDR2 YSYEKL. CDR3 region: CASSQVNSGEQYF. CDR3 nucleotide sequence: TGCGCCAGCAGCCAAGTGAACAGCGGTGAGCAGTACTTC.

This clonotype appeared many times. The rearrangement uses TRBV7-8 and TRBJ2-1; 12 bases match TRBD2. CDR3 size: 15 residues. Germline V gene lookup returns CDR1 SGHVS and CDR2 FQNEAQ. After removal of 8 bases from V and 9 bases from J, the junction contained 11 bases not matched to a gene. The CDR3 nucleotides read TGTGCCAGCGACGACCCACTAGCGGGGGGTGGTGAGCAGTTCTTC. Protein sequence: CASDDPLAGGGEQFF.

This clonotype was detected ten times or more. CDR3 nucleotides: TGCGCCAGCAGCGCCAGGACAGGGGGCTACGAGCAGTACTTC. This translates into CASSARTGGYEQYF. V and J are TRBV5-1 and TRBJ2-7, with TRBD1 identical over 10 bases. Germline loops: CDR1 SGHRS, CDR2 YFSETQ. Unmatched junction bases numbered 4, after V lost 4 bases and J lost 3 bases. This CDR3 has 14 amino acids.

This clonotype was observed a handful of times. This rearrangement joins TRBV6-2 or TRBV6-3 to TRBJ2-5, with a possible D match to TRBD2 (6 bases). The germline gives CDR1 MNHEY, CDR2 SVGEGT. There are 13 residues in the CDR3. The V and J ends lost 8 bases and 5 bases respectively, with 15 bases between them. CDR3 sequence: CASRRTIHETQYF. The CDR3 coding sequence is TGTGCCAGCCGCCGGACTATCCACGAGACCCAGTACTTC.

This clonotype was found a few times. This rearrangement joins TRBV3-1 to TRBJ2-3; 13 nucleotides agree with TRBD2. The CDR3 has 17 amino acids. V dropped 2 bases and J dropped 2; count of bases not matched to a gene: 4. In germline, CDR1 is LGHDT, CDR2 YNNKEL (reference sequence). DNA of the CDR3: TGTGCCAGCAGCCAAACCGGACTAGCGGGGGACACAGATACGCAGTATTTT. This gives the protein CASSQTGLAGDTDTQYF.

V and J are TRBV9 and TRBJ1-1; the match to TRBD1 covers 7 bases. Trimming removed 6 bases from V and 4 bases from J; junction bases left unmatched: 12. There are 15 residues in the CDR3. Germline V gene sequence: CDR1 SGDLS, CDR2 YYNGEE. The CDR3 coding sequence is TGTGCCAGCACGCAGGGGGACCGAATATCCACTGAAGCTTTCTTT. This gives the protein CASTQGDRISTEAFF. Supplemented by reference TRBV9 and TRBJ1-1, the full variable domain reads DSGVTQTPKHLITATGQRVTLRCSPRSGDLSVYWYQQSLDQGLQFLIQYYNGEERAKGNILERFSAQQFPDLHSELNLSSLELGDSALYFCASTQGDRISTEAFFGQGTRLTVV.